Following are 21 T cell receptor beta chains from one sample sequenced in a study of blood T cell repertoires in COVID-19. The repertoire was sequenced with immunoSEQ multiplex PCR; TCRdb's copy has only in-frame clones and lacks some. The table lists 150,000 to 200,000 clones, around 80% of them singletons. Input material: PBMCs or T cells enriched from blood (not recorded which). Every receptor here comes from a woman in her fifties or sixties with acute COVID-19.

The chain couples TRBV7-2 to TRBJ1-2; 12 bases map to TRBD1. Looked up from germline, CDR1 is SGHTA and CDR2 is FQGNSA. The V segment lost 5 bases and the J segment 8 bases; nucleotides outside the gene matches: 9. This CDR3 comprises 15 residues. CDR3 nucleotide sequence: TGTGCCAGCAGCAGCTATTCCGGGACAGGGGGCGGCTACACCTTC. Protein: CASSSYSGTGGGYTF.

The chain uses TRBV30 and TRBJ1-3, with D tentatively TRBD1 (6 bases). The CDR3 runs 13 residues. Between the trimmed V and J ends, which lost 2 bases and 2 bases, there was a span of 7 bases. The V gene's germline CDR1 is GTSNPN and CDR2 SVGIG (reference sequence). CDR3 DNA sequence: TGTGCCTGGAGTACAGGGACTGGAAACACCATATATTTT. It translates to CAWSTGTGNTIYF.

The gene calls are TRBV7-6 and TRBJ1-1; maybe TRBD1 (6 bases). V lost 2 bases to trimming and J lost 1 base, with 14 bases between them. The germline CDR1 and CDR2 sequences are SGHVS and FNYEAQ. The CDR3 is made up of 16 amino acids. For the CDR3, the DNA is TGTGCCAGCAGCTTACCAGGACAGAGCTCGAACACTGAAGCTTTCTTT. It encodes CASSLPGQSSNTEAFF.

The chain has TRBV11-2 and TRBJ1-5, with a tentative D call TRBD1 (6 bases). Germline CDR1 and CDR2: SGHAT and FQNNGV. V was pared by 5 bases and J by 0 bases, with 17 bases between. The CDR3 consists of 17 residues. CDR3 sequence: CASSASGQFRSNQPQHF. CDR3 DNA: TGTGCCAGCAGCGCCTCTGGACAGTTCCGTAGCAATCAGCCCCAGCATTTT. The full variable domain, completed using reference TRBV11-2 and TRBJ1-5, is EAGVAQSPRYKIIEKRQSVAFWCNPISGHATLYWYQQILGQGPKLLIQFQNNGVVDDSQLPKDRFSAERLKGVDSTLKIQPAKLEDSAVYLCASSASGQFRSNQPQHFGDGTRLSIL.

The CDR3 DNA sequence: TGTGCCTGGAGTGTACTGACAGTTGGTTCACCCCTCCACTTT. Translating it yields CAWSVLTVGSPLHF. The chain uses TRBV30 and TRBJ1-6; a weak D match, TRBD1 (5 bases). The germline CDR1 and CDR2 sequences are GTSNPN and SVGIG (reference sequence). V shed 0 bases and J shed 9 bases, with 12 bases lying between them. This CDR3 has 14 residues.

The rearrangement links TRBV6-5 to TRBJ1-2; a weak D match, TRBD1 (6 bases). The germline gives CDR1 MNHEY, CDR2 SVGAGI. V was shortened by 0 bases and J by 2 bases, with 10 bases between the two germline ends. The CDR3 is 15 residues long. Here the CDR3 reads CASSYSTGENYGYTF. CDR3 DNA sequence: TGTGCCAGCAGTTACTCGACAGGCGAGAACTATGGCTACACCTTC.

This clone was recorded at least ten times. The genes are TRBV5-1 and TRBJ2-7; 10 bases fit TRBD1. Germline CDR1 and CDR2: SGHRS and YFSETQ. The CDR3 loop spans 15 amino acids. Trimming cost V 4 bases and J 7 bases; bases outside gene matches: 11. CDR3 DNA: TGCGCCAGCAGCGGGACGACAGGGGGCGCGGGTGAGCAGTACGTC. Translation: CASSGTTGGAGEQYV.

V is TRBV11-3 and J is TRBJ1-1, with a weak D call TRBD1 (5 bases). The CDR3 is made up of 11 amino acids. Germline-derived CDR1 and CDR2 are SGHNT and YENEEA. V was clipped by 4 bases and J by 6 bases, with 6 bases between them. In DNA form, the CDR3 reads TGTGCCAGCAGCTCAGGGTCTGAAGCTTTCTTT. Amino acid sequence: CASSSGSEAFF.

The V and J genes are TRBV7-2 and TRBJ1-5, with unresolved D. This CDR3 region has 11 residues. Trimming took 8 bases from V and 7 from J, leaving 9 bases between them. Germline V gene sequence: CDR1 SGHTA, CDR2 FQGNSA. CDR3 protein: CASGGWQPQHF. For the CDR3, the DNA is TGTGCCAGCGGAGGGTGGCAGCCCCAGCATTTT.

The CDR3 region has the DNA TGTGCCAGTATGGGATCCCGGGACGGGACAATGAACACTGAAGCTTTCTTT. It encodes CASMGSRDGTMNTEAFF. The chain recombines TRBV19 with TRBJ1-1; the D gene is possibly TRBD1 (6 bases). This CDR3 is built from 17 residues. V was cut by 7 bases and J by 0 bases, with 21 bases left in between. CDR1 and CDR2 (germline): LNHDA, SQIVND (reference sequence).

V is TRBV4-2 and J is TRBJ2-7; the D gene is possibly TRBD1 (5 bases). V shed 4 bases and J shed 2 bases, with 15 bases lying between them. This CDR3 has 15 amino acids. Germline CDR1 is LGHNA and CDR2 is YNFKEQ. CDR3 coding DNA: TGTGCCAGCAGCCCCCATAGGGGAACCCCCTACGAGCAGTACGTC. It specifies CASSPHRGTPYEQYV.

This sequence joins TRBV7-2 and TRBJ1-1; 12 nucleotides line up with TRBD1. CDR1 and CDR2 (germline): SGHTA, FQGNSA. CDR3 size: 17 residues. V shed 5 bases, J shed 1 base, and the junction held 8 bases outside the gene matches. CDR3 in amino acids: CASSTRDRGLANTEAFF. CDR3 DNA: TGTGCCAGCAGCACCCGGGACAGGGGGCTTGCGAACACTGAAGCTTTCTTT.

The V gene is TRBV27, the J gene TRBJ2-3; TRBD1 agrees at 8 bases. The J segment lost 3 bases and the V segment lost 7 bases, leaving 15 bases of the junction unmatched. The CDR3 runs 17 residues. Germline V gives CDR1 MNHEY, CDR2 SMNVEV (reference sequence). CDR3 protein: CASTGQGPSLATDTQYF. For the CDR3, the DNA is TGTGCCAGCACCGGACAGGGTCCTAGTCTAGCAACAGATACGCAGTATTTT.

The CDR3 nucleotides read TGTGCCAGCAGCTTGGTGTACAGGGGGAGCCCTGGGGGCTACACCTTC. It encodes CASSLVYRGSPGGYTF. This sequence joins TRBV5-6 and TRBJ1-2; 8 bases agree with TRBD1. V trimming: 0 bases; J trimming: 8 bases; junction bases outside the gene matches: 12. The V gene's germline CDR1 is SGHDT and CDR2 YYEEEE. The CDR3 runs 16 residues.

The chain carries TRBV9 and TRBJ2-6; no firm D call. The germline gives CDR1 SGDLS, CDR2 YYNGEE. This CDR3 has 15 amino acids. Trimming stripped 4 bases from V and 2 bases from J, with 10 bases between. The CDR3 DNA follows: TGTGCCAGCAGCATTTCGAGCCCTGGGGCCAACGTCCTGACTTTC. This gives the protein CASSISSPGANVLTF. Full variable domain (outside the CDR3, taken from reference TRBV9 and TRBJ2-6): DSGVTQTPKHLITATGQRVTLRCSPRSGDLSVYWYQQSLDQGLQFLIQYYNGEERAKGNILERFSAQQFPDLHSELNLSSLELGDSALYFCASSISSPGANVLTFGAGSRLTVL.

The V and J genes are TRBV7-3 and TRBJ2-3, with 8 bases fitting TRBD2. The CDR3 totals 14 residues. V was clipped by 4 bases and J by 6 bases; unmatched bases: 6. Germline V gives CDR1 SGHTA, CDR2 FQGTGA. The CDR3 spells CASSSSGGKDTQYF. As DNA, the CDR3 is TGTGCCAGCAGCTCCTCGGGGGGGAAGGATACGCAGTATTTT.

The chain has TRBV27 and TRBJ1-5; the D gene is possibly TRBD1 (6 bases). The CDR3 contains 17 residues. Germline CDR1 reads MNHEY; CDR2 reads SMNVEV (reference sequence). The ends were cut back, 5 bases at V and 0 bases at J, with 17 bases in the middle. CDR3 in amino acids: CASSHLSYRDSNQPQHF. The CDR3 DNA follows: TGTGCCAGCAGTCACCTCTCTTACAGGGATAGCAATCAGCCCCAGCATTTT.

The chain carries TRBV28 and TRBJ1-2, with D tentatively TRBD1 (6 bases). This CDR3 is 13 amino acids long. Looked up from germline, CDR1 is MDHEN and CDR2 is SYDVKM. Trimming removed 6 bases from V and 8 bases from J, with 16 bases in between. CDR3 region: CASRPQTGLGYTF. Written as DNA, the CDR3 is TGTGCCAGCAGACCACAGACAGGTCTGGGCTACACCTTC.

The chain recombines TRBV6-5 with TRBJ1-4, with TRBD1 identical over 9 bases. Losses at the gene ends were 5 bases for V and 7 bases for J; bases not matched to a gene: 8. The CDR3 runs 15 residues. Per germline, CDR1 MNHEY and CDR2 SVGAGI. CDR3 coding DNA: TGTGCCAGCAGTAGAGGACAGGGGCGGATTGAAAAACTGTTTTTT. Translation gives CASSRGQGRIEKLFF.

The chain employs TRBV28 and TRBJ1-1; TRBD1 matches at 7 bases. V was clipped by 5 bases and J by 1 base; unmatched bases: 7. The CDR3 consists of 15 residues. Looked up from germline, CDR1 is MDHEN and CDR2 is SYDVKM. Written as DNA, the CDR3 is TGTGCCAGCAGTACCCCGACAGGGACGAACACTGAAGCTTTCTTT. It encodes CASSTPTGTNTEAFF. Combining the CDR3 with reference TRBV28 and TRBJ1-1 gives the whole variable domain DVKVTQSSRYLVKRTGEKVFLECVQDMDHENMFWYRQDPGLGLRLIYFSYDVKMKEKGDIPEGYSVSREKKERFSLILESASTNQTSMYLCASSTPTGTNTEAFFGQGTRLTVV.

This chain connects TRBV15 to TRBJ2-1; TRBD1 matches 7 bases. Germline CDR1 reads LNHNV; CDR2 reads YYDKDF (reference sequence). The V gene end was trimmed by 1 base and the J gene end by 3 bases; junction bases not matched to a gene: 3. The CDR3 has 15 amino acids. The CDR3: CATSRGRDSYNEQFF. The CDR3 nucleotides read TGTGCCACCAGCAGAGGCCGGGACAGCTACAATGAGCAGTTCTTC.